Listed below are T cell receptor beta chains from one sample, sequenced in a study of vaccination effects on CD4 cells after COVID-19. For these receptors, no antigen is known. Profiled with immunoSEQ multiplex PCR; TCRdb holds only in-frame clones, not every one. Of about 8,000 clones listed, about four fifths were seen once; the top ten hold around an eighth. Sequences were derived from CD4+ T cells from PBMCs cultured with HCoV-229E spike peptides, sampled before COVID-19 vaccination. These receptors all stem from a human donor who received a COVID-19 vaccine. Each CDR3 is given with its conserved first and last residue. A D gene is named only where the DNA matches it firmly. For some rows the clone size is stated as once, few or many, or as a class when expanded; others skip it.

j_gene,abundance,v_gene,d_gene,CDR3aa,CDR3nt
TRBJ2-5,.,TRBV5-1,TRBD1,CASSFWAGGSETQYF,TGCGCCAGCAGCTTTTGGGCAGGGGGCAGTGAGACCCAGTACTTC
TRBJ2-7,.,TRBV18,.,CASSPPMTPDGEQYF,TGTGCCAGCTCACCACCGATGACCCCCGACGGCGAGCAGTACTTC
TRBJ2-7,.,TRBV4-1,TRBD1,CASSLQTGYEQYF,TGCGCCAGCAGCCTACAGACAGGGTACGAGCAGTACTTC
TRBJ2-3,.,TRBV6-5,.,CASRVQGGTDTQYF,TGTGCCAGCAGAGTACAGGGTGGCACAGATACGCAGTATTTT
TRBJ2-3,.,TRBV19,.,CASASTDTQYF,TGTGCCAGTGCTAGCACAGATACGCAGTATTTT
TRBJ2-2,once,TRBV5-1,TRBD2,CASSVAGVNTGELFF,TGCGCCAGCAGTGTAGCGGGGGTCAACACCGGGGAGCTGTTTTTT
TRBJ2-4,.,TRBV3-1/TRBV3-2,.,CASSQEERALKNIQYF,TGTGCCAGCAGCCAAGAAGAAAGGGCCCTCAAAAACATTCAGTACTTC
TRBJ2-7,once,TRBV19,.,CASSIGTGEQYF,TGTGCCAGTAGTATTGGGACGGGCGAGCAGTACTTC
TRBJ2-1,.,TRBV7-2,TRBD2,CASRHLKRESYNEQFF,TGTGCCAGCAGACACTTAAAGCGGGAGTCCTACAATGAGCAGTTCTTC
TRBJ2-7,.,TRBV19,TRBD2,CASRAGIQQYF,TGTGCCAGTAGAGCGGGGATACAGCAGTACTTC
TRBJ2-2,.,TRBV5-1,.,CASSLQLTGPQELFF,TGCGCCAGCAGCTTACAACTGACCGGGCCCCAAGAGCTGTTTTTT
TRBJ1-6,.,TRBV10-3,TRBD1,CAIRTGANSPLHF,TGTGCCATCAGGACAGGGGCTAATTCACCCCTCCACTTT
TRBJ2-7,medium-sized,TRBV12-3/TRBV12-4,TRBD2,CASSPSGLGEQYF,TGTGCCAGCAGTCCTAGCGGGCTGGGTGAGCAGTACTTC
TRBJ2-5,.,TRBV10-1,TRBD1,CASSGQGRETQYF,TGCGCCAGCAGTGGACAGGGTCGGGAGACCCAGTACTTC
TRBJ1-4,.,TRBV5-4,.,CASSLGGMATNEKLFF,TGTGCCAGCAGCCTGGGCGGGATGGCAACTAATGAAAAACTGTTTTTT
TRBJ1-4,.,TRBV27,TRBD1,CASSLQGIGEKLFF,TGTGCCAGCAGTCTACAGGGGATAGGGGAAAAACTGTTTTTT
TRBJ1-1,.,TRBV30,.,CAWSTVMNTEAFF,TGTGCCTGGAGTACCGTGATGAACACTGAAGCTTTCTTT
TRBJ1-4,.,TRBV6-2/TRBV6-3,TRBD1,CASSDRTGPGEKLFF,TGTGCCAGCAGTGACAGGACAGGCCCTGGTGAAAAACTGTTTTTT
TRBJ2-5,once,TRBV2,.,CASSVDGETQYF,TGTGCCAGCAGTGTAGACGGAGAGACCCAGTACTTC
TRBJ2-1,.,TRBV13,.,CASSPRGATHEQFF,TGTGCCAGCAGCCCCCGGGGGGCTACACATGAGCAGTTCTTC
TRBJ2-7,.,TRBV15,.,CATSRDWRQGLPSYEQYF,TGTGCCACCAGCAGAGATTGGCGGCAGGGGTTACCCTCCTACGAGCAGTACTTC
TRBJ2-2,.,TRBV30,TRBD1,CAWRRSGQGDTGELFF,TGTGCCTGGAGGAGGAGCGGACAGGGGGACACCGGGGAGCTGTTTTTT
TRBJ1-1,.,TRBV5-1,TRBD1,CASSFTGGYGGTEAFF,TGCGCCAGCAGCTTTACAGGGGGATACGGGGGTACTGAAGCTTTCTTT
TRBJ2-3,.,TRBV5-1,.,CASSLEGGTAQYF,TGCGCCAGCAGCTTGGAGGGGGGGACCGCGCAGTATTTT
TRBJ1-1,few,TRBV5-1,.,CASNTPPDSNTEAFF,TGCGCCAGCAATACACCCCCTGACAGCAACACTGAAGCTTTCTTT
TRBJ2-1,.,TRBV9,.,CASSVRGPPDEQFF,TGTGCCAGCAGCGTAAGGGGTCCTCCCGATGAGCAGTTCTTC
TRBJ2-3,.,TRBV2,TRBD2,CASSEEAGGPDTQYF,TGTGCCAGCAGTGAAGAAGCGGGAGGTCCAGATACGCAGTATTTT
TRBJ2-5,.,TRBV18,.,CASSLTQGNEETQYF,TGTGCCAGCTCACTAACCCAGGGGAATGAAGAGACCCAGTACTTC
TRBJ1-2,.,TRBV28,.,CASSLGNNYGYTF,TGTGCCAGCAGTTTAGGAAATAACTATGGCTACACCTTC
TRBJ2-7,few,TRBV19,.,CARTPEQYF,TGTGCCAGAACCCCAGAGCAGTACTTC
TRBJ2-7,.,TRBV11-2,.,CASSFEPYEQYF,TGTGCCAGCAGCTTCGAACCCTACGAGCAGTACTTC
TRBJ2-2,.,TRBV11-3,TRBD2,CASSPGLANTGELFF,TGTGCCAGCAGCCCCGGACTAGCGAACACCGGGGAGCTGTTTTTT
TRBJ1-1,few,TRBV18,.,CASSPDSNTEAFF,TGTGCCAGCTCCCCCGACAGTAACACTGAAGCTTTCTTT
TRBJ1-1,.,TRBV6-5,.,CASSKTALTEAFF,TGTGCCAGCAGTAAGACAGCCCTCACTGAAGCTTTCTTT
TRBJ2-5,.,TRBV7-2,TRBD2,CASSYVSGGAVETQYF,TGTGCCAGCAGCTACGTTAGCGGGGGGGCGGTTGAGACCCAGTACTTC
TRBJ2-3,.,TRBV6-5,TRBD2,CASSWTSGRVGTQYF,TGTGCCAGCAGTTGGACTAGCGGGAGGGTTGGTACGCAGTATTTT
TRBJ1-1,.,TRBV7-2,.,CASSLVLTIRNTEAFF,TGTGCCAGCAGCTTAGTTCTCACTATTCGAAACACTGAAGCTTTCTTT
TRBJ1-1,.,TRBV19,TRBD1,CASILDPGQGANTEAFF,TGTGCCAGTATCCTTGACCCGGGACAGGGGGCGAACACTGAAGCTTTCTTT
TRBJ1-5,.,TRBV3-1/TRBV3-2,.,CASSHSARVHSNQPQHF,TGTGCCAGCAGCCACAGTGCCAGGGTTCATAGCAATCAGCCCCAGCATTTT
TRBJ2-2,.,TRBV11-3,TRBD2,CASSLDQSGSGVTGELFF,TGTGCCAGCAGCTTAGATCAGAGCGGGAGCGGCGTCACCGGGGAGCTGTTTTTT
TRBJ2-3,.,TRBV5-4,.,CASSFDTSPTSTDTQYF,TGTGCCAGCAGCTTCGATACTAGTCCAACTAGCACAGATACGCAGTATTTT
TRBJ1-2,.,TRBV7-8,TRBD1,CASSPQGQLNYGYTF,TGTGCCAGCAGCCCGCAGGGACAGCTTAACTATGGCTACACCTTC
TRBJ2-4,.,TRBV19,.,CASSMRARDKNIQYF,TGTGCCAGTAGTATGCGGGCCAGAGACAAAAACATTCAGTACTTC
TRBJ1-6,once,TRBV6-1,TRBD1,CASSEADPGQYNSPLHF,TGTGCCAGCAGTGAAGCAGACCCGGGACAGTATAATTCACCCCTCCACTTT
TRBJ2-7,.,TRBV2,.,CASRKTYSSYEQYF,TGTGCCAGCAGGAAGACTTATAGCTCCTACGAGCAGTACTTC
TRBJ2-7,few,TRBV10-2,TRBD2,CASSDPGGRRTYEQYF,TGCGCCAGCAGTGATCCGGGAGGGCGAAGAACCTACGAGCAGTACTTC
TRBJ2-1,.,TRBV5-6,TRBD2,CASSLETSGMSSYNEQFF,TGTGCCAGCAGCTTGGAGACTAGCGGAATGAGCTCCTACAATGAGCAGTTCTTC
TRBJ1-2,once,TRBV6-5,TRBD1,CASNTDQGGSYGYTF,TGTGCCAGCAACACAGACCAGGGGGGATCCTATGGCTACACCTTC